The 17 T cell receptor beta chains below were found in one sample sequenced in a study of post-analysis software for immune sequencing data. General study results and limits: The study found TRBV5-6, TRBV5-1 and TRBV20-1 among four to six TRBV segments more frequent in patients than controls.

These receptors have no identified antigens. Libraries were made from TCR beta cDNA, and they carried unique molecular identifiers. From the PCR reads, TCRdb called clonotypes with MiXCR, one entry per CDR3 protein. The sample consists of some 500,000 distinct CDR3 sequences, under 55% of them appearing once. The sequenced material came from blood. The source of these receptors is a girl aged 10 to 17 with multiple sclerosis.

The chain employs TRBV12-3 or TRBV12-4 and TRBJ2-7; 11 positions agree with TRBD2. The trim removed 6 bases at V and 3 bases at J, leaving 16 bases unmatched. CDR3 length: 18 amino acids. In DNA, the CDR3 is TGTGCCAGCAGCCCCGTTGTTAGGACTAGCGGGCCAATCTACGAGCAGTACTTC. It encodes CASSPVVRTSGPIYEQYF.

The chain uses TRBV5-1 and TRBJ2-1, with D perhaps being TRBD1 or TRBD2 (5 bases each). CDR1 SGHRS and CDR2 YFSETQ come from the germline V gene. The ends were cut back, 0 bases at V and 6 bases at J, with 10 bases in the middle. CDR3 length: 14 amino acids. CDR3 nucleotide sequence: TGCGCCAGCAGCTTGGGGTCTGGGACCAATGAGCAGTTCTTC. Its protein product is CASSLGSGTNEQFF.

This sequence joins TRBV12-3 or TRBV12-4 and TRBJ2-6; 7 nucleotides align to TRBD2. CDR3 length: 18 residues. Germline trimming cut 6 bases from V and 4 bases from J; bases unmatched to any gene: 15. The CDR3 DNA reads TGTGCCAGCAGCTGGGGGGGGACGAAGTCGACCGGGGCCAACGTCCTGACTTTC. Protein: CASSWGGTKSTGANVLTF.

The gene calls are TRBV20-1 and TRBJ2-5, with a tentative D call TRBD2 (5 bases). Germline values: CDR1 DFQATT, CDR2 SNEGSKA (reference sequence). CDR3 length: 15 amino acids. DNA of the CDR3: TGCGGCGCTAGGAATCTGGACTCCCCTCAAGAGACCCAGTACTTC. Amino acid sequence: CGARNLDSPQETQYF.

This clonotype has just a few counts. The chain recombines TRBV20-1 with TRBJ2-5; D is perhaps TRBD1 or TRBD2 (5 bases each). The CDR3 contains 15 residues. The V gene's germline CDR1 is DFQATT and CDR2 SNEGSKA (reference sequence). V lost 0 bases and J 3 bases, leaving 14 bases between the germline ends. CDR3 region: CSARDGGQGEETQYF. CDR3 in DNA: TGCAGTGCTAGAGATGGCGGGCAGGGCGAAGAGACCCAGTACTTC.

The chain combines TRBV3-1 with TRBJ2-7, with no clear D. The CDR3 length is 15 residues. Looked up from germline, CDR1 is LGHDT and CDR2 is YNNKEL (reference sequence). With 1 base removed from V and 1 base from J, the gap between germline ends came to 11 bases. The CDR3 loop reads CASSQAYGASYEQYF. CDR3 sequence (DNA): TGTGCCAGCAGCCAAGCATATGGCGCGTCCTACGAGCAGTACTTC.

This rearrangement joins TRBV3-1 to TRBJ2-1; 10 bases map to TRBD2. CDR1 and CDR2 (germline): LGHDT, YNNKEL (reference sequence). J gave up 4 bases and V 0 bases, and 6 bases lay outside the gene matches. The CDR3 extends over 17 amino acids. CDR3 DNA sequence: TGTGCCAGCAGCCAAGATCCGCTAGCGGGAGCATACAATGAGCAGTTCTTC. This encodes CASSQDPLAGAYNEQFF.

The gene calls are TRBV20-1 and TRBJ2-7; the match to TRBD1 covers 9 bases. The CDR3 loop spans 13 amino acids. Germline CDR1 reads DFQATT; CDR2 reads SNEGSKA (reference sequence). Trimming took 6 bases from V and 5 from J; bases not matched to a gene: 8. The CDR3 DNA reads as TGCAGTGCCCCTGGGACAGGGTTCCACGAGCAGTACTTC. It codes for CSAPGTGFHEQYF.

This clonotype was detected a few times. This chain connects TRBV7-3 to TRBJ2-6, with D perhaps assigned TRBD1 or TRBD2 (5 bases each). The CDR3 sequence is 17 residues long. CDR1 is SGHTA and CDR2 is FQGTGA in the germline V gene. Trimming cost V 5 bases and J 3 bases, with 17 bases left between them. The CDR3 spells CASSPQGGGYGANVLTF. DNA of the CDR3: TGTGCCAGCAGCCCACAAGGTGGGGGTTATGGGGCCAACGTCCTGACTTTC.

The rearrangement uses TRBV20-1 and TRBJ2-5; TRBD1 matches 8 bases. The trim removed 2 bases at V and 4 bases at J, leaving 6 bases unmatched. This CDR3 spans 14 amino acids. Germline CDR1 and CDR2: DFQATT and SNEGSKA (reference sequence). As DNA, the CDR3 is TGCAGTGCTAGACTGACAGGGGCGGGAGAGACCCAGTACTTC. Amino acids: CSARLTGAGETQYF.

The chain recombines TRBV12-3 or TRBV12-4 with TRBJ2-1, with D hard to call. Trimming removed 3 bases at V and 4 bases at J, with 13 bases between. The CDR3 loop spans 15 amino acids. The chain's CDR3 is CASSFVGKDYNEQFF. DNA for the CDR3: TGTGCCAGCAGTTTTGTGGGGAAGGATTACAATGAGCAGTTCTTC.

DNA of the CDR3: TGCAGCGGGAGCAGGGGCGTCTCCTACGAGCAGTACTTC. It translates to CSGSRGVSYEQYF. This chain uses TRBV29-1 with TRBJ2-7; possible D gene TRBD1, 6 bases. Germline CDR1 SQVTM, CDR2 ANQGSEA. The CDR3 loop spans 13 amino acids. Trimming stripped 7 bases from V and 0 bases from J, with 13 bases between.

In its sample, this clonotype was seen many times. The V and J genes are TRBV28 and TRBJ2-3; 12 bases are a match to TRBD2. Germline V lookup: CDR1 MDHEN, CDR2 SYDVKM. The V and J ends lost 4 bases and 4 bases, in that order; junction bases with no gene match: 9. The length of the CDR3 is 17 residues. The CDR3, as DNA: TGTGCCAGCAGTTCCCCCCGGACTAGCGGGAACCCAGATACGCAGTATTTT. It translates to CASSSPRTSGNPDTQYF.

J is TRBJ2-2 and V is TRBV6-6; D unclear. The ends were cut back, 7 bases at V and 4 bases at J, with 4 bases in the middle. CDR1 and CDR2 from the germline V gene are MNHNY and SVGAGI (reference sequence). There are 11 residues in the CDR3. DNA for the CDR3: TGTGCCAGCATCGGCACCGGGGAGCTGTTTTTT. Amino acids: CASIGTGELFF.

The chain recombines TRBV9 with TRBJ2-1; D remains ambiguous. CDR1 and CDR2 (germline): SGDLS, YYNGEE. Between the trimmed V and J ends, which lost 0 bases and 7 bases, there was a span of 11 bases. The CDR3 consists of 14 residues. CDR3 bases: TGTGCCAGCAGCGTAGCTACGGAAGTTAATGAGCAGTTCTTC. It specifies CASSVATEVNEQFF.

This chain uses TRBV12-5 with TRBJ2-1; 8 bases align to TRBD1. V trimming: 2 bases; J trimming: 5 bases; junction bases outside the gene matches: 8. The CDR3 is made up of 16 amino acids. CDR1 is LGHNT and CDR2 is FRNRAP in the germline V gene. The CDR3 reads CASGLIRQGLDNEQFF. As DNA, the CDR3 is TGTGCTAGTGGTTTGATACGACAGGGGTTGGACAATGAGCAGTTCTTC.

This clonotype was seen just once. One end of the junction does not line up with germline, which may come from a read error. The chain recombines TRBV6-5 with TRBJ2-3; 9 bases are shared with TRBD2. Germline CDR1 is MNHEY and CDR2 is SVGAGI. This CDR3 has 15 residues. CDR3 nucleotides: TGTGCCAGCAGCCCCGCGGGAGGGGGAACTCATACGCCGTATTTT. Encoded protein: CASSPAGGGTHTPYF.